Shown below are 8 T cell receptor beta chains from a single sample sequenced in a study of blood T cell repertoires in COVID-19. Profiling relied on immunoSEQ multiplex PCR, and the TCRdb table lists in-frame clones only, not all of them. This table holds nearly 300,000 clones, roughly 91% found once. The sample comprised PBMCs or T cells enriched from blood (not recorded which). All receptors derive from a woman aged 45-60 years who had been exposed to COVID-19.

CDR3 coding DNA: TGTGCCAGCAGCTTATCGGCGGGGGATTCTGTTGGCTACACCTTC. Encoded protein: CASSLSAGDSVGYTF. V gene TRBV7-2 combines with J gene TRBJ1-2; possibly TRBD1 for D (5 bases). The CDR3 covers 15 residues. With 2 bases removed from V and 7 bases from J, the gap between germline ends came to 17 bases. Per germline, CDR1 SGHTA and CDR2 FQGNSA. The variable domain in full, with the rest retrieved from reference TRBV7-2 and TRBJ1-2, is GAGVSQSPSNKVTEKGKDVELRCDPISGHTALYWYRQSLGQGLEFLIYFQGNSAPDKSGLPSDRFSAERTGGSVSTLTIQRTQQEDSAVYLCASSLSAGDSVGYTFGSGTRLTVV.

The V and J genes are TRBV27 and TRBJ1-5, with 8 bases identical to TRBD1. The germline gives CDR1 MNHEY, CDR2 SMNVEV (reference sequence). J was trimmed by 7 bases and V by 2 bases; bases with no gene match: 10. CDR3 size: 16 residues. This CDR3 reads CASSLRMTGAGQPQHF. CDR3 DNA: TGTGCCAGCAGTTTACGAATGACAGGGGCGGGGCAGCCCCAGCATTTT.

The gene calls are TRBV3-1 (or the pseudogene TRBV3-2) and TRBJ2-3, with TRBD1 as a possible D gene (6 bases). CDR3 size: 15 residues. V was cut by 1 base and J by 2 bases, with 10 bases left in between. CDR1 is LGHDT and CDR2 is YNNKEL in the germline V gene (reference sequence). This CDR3 is CASSQAGQPTDTQYF. In DNA form, the CDR3 reads TGTGCCAGCAGCCAAGCAGGACAGCCCACAGATACGCAGTATTTT.

The chain links TRBV5-6 to TRBJ2-5; maybe TRBD2 (7 bases). The CDR3 has 14 amino acids. Germline V gene lookup returns CDR1 SGHDT and CDR2 YYEEEE. The V gene lost 4 bases and the J gene lost 5 bases, with 15 bases spanning the gap. In DNA, the CDR3 is TGTGCCAGCAGCCCCGCTTGGGGGGGCGAGACCCAGTACTTC. It codes for CASSPAWGGETQYF. The whole variable domain, filled in from reference TRBV5-6 and TRBJ2-5, reads DAGVTQSPTHLIKTRGQQVTLRCSPKSGHDTVSWYQQALGQGPQFIFQYYEEEERQRGNFPDRFSGHQFPNYSSELNVNALLLGDSALYLCASSPAWGGETQYFGPGTRLLVL.

The V gene is TRBV30, the J gene TRBJ1-1; no clear D. The CDR3 totals 16 residues. The V and J ends lost 2 bases and 0 bases respectively, with 16 bases between them. CDR1 and CDR2 from the germline V gene are GTSNPN and SVGIG (reference sequence). CDR3 DNA sequence: TGTGCCTGGAGTCTTCCGGGAATCCCCATGAACACTGAAGCTTTCTTT. It translates to CAWSLPGIPMNTEAFF.

The CDR3 DNA is TGCAGCGTCAACGGGGGTCCCTTAGCCAAAAACATTCAGTACTTC. This encodes CSVNGGPLAKNIQYF. The chain carries TRBV29-1 and TRBJ2-4, with D possibly matching TRBD2 (6 bases). Trimming pared 6 bases from V and 0 bases from J, leaving 15 bases between. Germline CDR1 is SQVTM and CDR2 is ANQGSEA. The CDR3 covers 15 residues. The full variable domain, rest sourced from reference TRBV29-1 and TRBJ2-4, is SAVISQKPSRDICQRGTSLTIQCQVDSQVTMMFWYRQQPGQSLTLIATANQGSEATYESGFVIDKFPISRPNLTFSTLTVSNMSPEDSSIYLCSVNGGPLAKNIQYFGAGTRLSVL.

Worth noting for this clone: Other DNA sequences within the sample encode an identical CDR3. The chain employs TRBV5-1 and TRBJ1-2, with TRBD1 matching over 8 bases. From germline, CDR1 is SGHRS and CDR2 YFSETQ. The CDR3 contains 14 residues. V lost 2 bases to trimming and J lost 2 bases; unmatched junction nucleotides: 2. CDR3 residues: CASSLGQGNYGYTF. The CDR3 DNA sequence: TGCGCCAGCAGCTTAGGACAGGGAAACTATGGCTACACCTTC.

This clone was picked up one time. The chain couples TRBV5-6 to TRBJ2-1, with 7 nucleotides matching TRBD1. Germline V gene sequence: CDR1 SGHDT, CDR2 YYEEEE. CDR3 length: 16 residues. V was clipped by 5 bases and J by 6 bases; unmatched bases: 14. As DNA, the CDR3 is TGTGCCAGCAGGATGGCGACAGGGTTTATCATCAATGAGCAGTTCTTC. Translation: CASRMATGFIINEQFF.